One sample yielded the 10 T cell receptor beta chains listed below, sequenced in a study of OX40 agonist ivuxolimab in advanced cancers. Profiling relied on immunoSEQ multiplex PCR, and the TCRdb table lists in-frame clones only, not all of them. This repertoire shows 70,000 to 95,000 clones, roughly 84% found once; its top ten account for less than 8%. The sequences come from CD4+ or CD8+ T cells sorted from blood, collected in a trial of the OX40 agonist ivuxolimab. Receptors were obtained from an adult with an advanced solid tumor such as melanoma, head and neck, liver or kidney cancer.

The chain links TRBV28 to TRBJ2-1; TRBD2 agrees at 8 bases. The CDR3 consists of 15 residues. The V gene's germline CDR1 is MDHEN and CDR2 SYDVKM. Trimming cost V 6 bases and J 10 bases; bases outside gene matches: 14. Here the CDR3 reads CASRSRSGSDGEQFF. The CDR3 coding sequence is TGTGCCAGCAGATCTAGAAGCGGGAGTGATGGCGAGCAGTTCTTC.

This chain connects TRBV5-5 to TRBJ2-3; D is perhaps TRBD2 (6 bases). Trimming took off 9 bases at V and 6 bases at J, with 23 bases between the two ends. This CDR3 comprises 15 residues. Germline assignment: CDR1 SGHKS and CDR2 YYEKEE (reference sequence). The CDR3 DNA reads TGTGCCACGGGGAAAAAAGCGGGCGCTTATGATACGCAGTATTTT. Protein: CATGKKAGAYDTQYF.

V usage is TRBV6-1 and J usage is TRBJ2-7; tentatively, D is TRBD2 (6 bases). CDR3 size: 12 residues. The V end lost 8 bases, the J end lost 2 bases, and 10 bases lay between the germline ends. Germline CDR1 MNHNS, CDR2 SASEGT. CDR3 DNA: TGTGCCAGCGCCAGGGAGGCCTACGAGCAGTACTTC. It is translated as CASAREAYEQYF.

This chain links TRBV7-8 with TRBJ2-7, with 7 bases aligning to TRBD2. Germline V gene sequence: CDR1 SGHVS, CDR2 FQNEAQ. V lost 2 bases to trimming and J lost 5 bases; unmatched junction nucleotides: 6. The CDR3 covers 14 residues. The CDR3 region is CASSLHRLAHEQYF. The CDR3 region has the DNA TGTGCCAGCAGCTTACACCGACTAGCACACGAGCAGTACTTC.

This clone appeared a single time. This sequence joins TRBV27 and TRBJ2-1; TRBD2 matches 8 bases. The germline gives CDR1 MNHEY, CDR2 SMNVEV (reference sequence). V trimming: 3 bases; J trimming: 13 bases; junction bases outside the gene matches: 14. The CDR3 has 15 amino acids. The CDR3 loop is CASSFSREGGISQFF. The CDR3 DNA reads TGTGCCAGCAGTTTCTCCCGGGAGGGGGGGATATCTCAGTTCTTC.

The gene calls are TRBV19 and TRBJ1-1, with 10 nucleotides matching TRBD1. J gave up 6 bases and V 10 bases, and 8 bases lay outside the gene matches. Germline loops: CDR1 LNHDA, CDR2 SQIVND (reference sequence). CDR3 length: 13 amino acids. The CDR3 loop reads CATGWDRGSEAFF. The CDR3 bases are TGTGCCACCGGTTGGGACAGGGGTTCTGAAGCTTTCTTT.

This clone was picked up one time. The chain uses TRBV4-1 and TRBJ1-5, with 9 bases fitting TRBD1. Germline V gene lookup returns CDR1 MGHRA and CDR2 YSYEKL. Germline trimming cut 1 base from V and 6 bases from J; bases unmatched to any gene: 7. The CDR3 totals 16 residues. The CDR3 DNA is TGCGCCAGCAGCCAAGCAGGACAGGGGACTACTCAGCCCCAGCATTTT. Translating it yields CASSQAGQGTTQPQHF.

This chain uses TRBV28 with TRBJ2-5, with D possibly matching TRBD2 (6 bases). Per the germline V gene, CDR1 is MDHEN and CDR2 is SYDVKM. With 6 bases removed from V and 4 bases from J, the gap between germline ends came to 18 bases. This CDR3 spans 15 amino acids. The CDR3 spells CASRPGGVGGETQYF. DNA for the CDR3: TGTGCCAGCAGGCCCGGTGGGGTCGGGGGAGAGACCCAGTACTTC. The whole variable domain, remainder taken from reference TRBV28 and TRBJ2-5, is DVKVTQSSRYLVKRTGEKVFLECVQDMDHENMFWYRQDPGLGLRLIYFSYDVKMKEKGDIPEGYSVSREKKERFSLILESASTNQTSMYLCASRPGGVGGETQYFGPGTRLLVL.

The genes are TRBV4-1 and TRBJ1-3; no definite D call. The CDR3 totals 14 residues. With 0 bases removed from V and 4 bases from J, the gap between germline ends came to 7 bases. The germline V gene encodes CDR1 MGHRA and CDR2 YSYEKL. The CDR3 region has the DNA TGCGCCAGCAGCCAAGATCCTCGGGGAAACACCATATATTTT. It translates to CASSQDPRGNTIYF.

V is TRBV7-2 and J is TRBJ2-5, with 8 bases fitting TRBD1. This CDR3 contains 15 residues. J was trimmed by 2 bases and V by 5 bases; bases with no gene match: 7. Germline V CDR1 and CDR2: SGHTA, FQGNSA. This CDR3 is CASSMGQVGQETQYF. The CDR3 nucleotides read TGTGCCAGCAGCATGGGACAGGTGGGGCAAGAGACCCAGTACTTC.